This T cell receptor (beta chain) stems from a study of blood T cell repertoires in COVID-19 (dated by TCRdb to the early 2020s). For context, the study as a whole: Samples covering the acute and convalescent phases of COVID-19 were provided by collaborators in the United States, Italy and Spain. The prospective study material was composed of cDNA or gDNA derived from T cells, B-cell-depleted T cells, or PBMCs. The dataset comprised deeply sampled blood TCRbeta repertoires from subjects exposed to, actively infected with, or recovered from COVID-19. The repertoires were made available in a free public database intended to serve as a resource for research on the immune response to SARS-CoV-2. The samples were drawn from two sources: the first 160 participants of the ongoing ImmuneRACE study, and approximately 1,300 subjects contributed by 6 global collaborators. A de-identified subject ID, COVID-19 status, age in years and sex were almost always included in the sample metadata. Where available, HLA class I and class II types were obtained from metadata supplied by the sample provider rather than from assay-based typing. Paper-wide results and their limitations: The amount of clinical and demographic metadata varied by source and participant and was provided uncurated.

A word on this clone: Its antigen has not been determined. No much larger clonotype is one base removed from it; base qualities were not supplied.

The immunoSEQ Assay, a bias-controlled multiplex PCR, was used to amplify TCRbeta CDR3 regions from genomic DNA. The study's own analysis went as follows. The number of nucleated cells in each sample was estimated by amplification of reference gene primers within the assay. Sequence reads were collapsed and filtered to measure the absolute abundance of every unique TCRbeta CDR3 rearrangement. For each sample, productive Simpson clonality was calculated as the square root of Simpson's diversity index over productive rearrangements. As stored in TCRdb, this immuneACCESS dataset retains in-frame rearrangements with V and J assigned. A fraction of the clones does not appear; measured against another copy, unresolved V genes explain less than half of the discrepancy, and the remainder lacks a known reason. V, J and clone size reflect that table, while D and trimming were determined from the DNA. The sample yields over 75,000 clones; less than 95% were counted once. The top ten clonotypes cover about 2.5% of the sample.

The germline V gene encodes CDR1 SGHDN and CDR2 FVKESK. CDR3 length: 18 amino acids, cysteine to phenylalanine. CDR3 DNA only is kept here, 54 bases in frame from base 1. Unmatched junction bases come to 10, with V trimmed by 4 bases and J by 2 bases. Collaborating institutions collected whole blood in K2EDTA tubes following their own protocols. For TCRbeta analysis, collaborators shipped samples as frozen whole blood, isolated PBMCs, or DNA extracted from either of those sample types. The source material was peripheral blood. Here the chain combines TRBV14 and TRBJ2-5, with TRBD2 identical over 13 junction bases. The sequence derives from a human donor with active COVID-19. The donor label of this sample is uncertain. The DNA sequence follows: TGTGCCAGCAGCCTTCGGACTAGCGGGGGCCTACCTCAAGAGACCCAGTACTTC. It translates to CASSLRTSGGLPQETQYF. With the rest looked up from the reference TRBV14 and TRBJ2-5 genes rather than sequenced, the full variable domain is EAGVTQFPSHSVIEKGQTVTLRCDPISGHDNLYWYRRVMGKEIKFLLHFVKESKQDESGMPNNRFLAERTGGTYSTLKVQPAELEDSGVYFCASSLRTSGGLPQETQYFGPGTRLLVL.